These 32 T cell receptor beta chains came from one sample sequenced in a study of shared clonotypes between healthy human individuals. Clones were sequenced by immunoSEQ multiplex PCR, and TCRdb holds only the in-frame ones, with some missing. This table holds around 690,000 clones, 80% to 95% found once. The sample comprised memory CD8+ T cells from PBMCs. Subset noted: CD45RO+ cells pooled with CCR7-negative TemRA cells. These receptors originate from a man between 18 and 29 years old in good health. Some clones in this sample may be carry-over from other donors' samples.

The chain couples TRBV7-9 to TRBJ1-2, with D possibly TRBD1 on 6 matching bases. CDR3 length: 14 residues. Trimming shortened V by 2 bases and J by 6 bases, and 13 bases separated the two germline ends. The germline CDR1 and CDR2 sequences are SEHNR and FQNEAQ (reference sequence). CDR3 DNA: TGTGCCAGCAGCTTACCTGGGGGGCCCGATGGCTACACCTTC. Its protein product is CASSLPGGPDGYTF.

With respect to this clone: Other nucleotide sequences from this sample produce the same CDR3. V is TRBV9 and J is TRBJ2-5; 8 bases agree with TRBD2. The germline V gene has CDR1 SGDLS and CDR2 YYNGEE. V trimming: 2 bases; J trimming: 5 bases; junction bases outside the gene matches: 5. The CDR3 totals 14 residues. The chain's CDR3 is CASSVSGAGETQYF. The CDR3 DNA sequence: TGTGCCAGCAGCGTTAGCGGGGCAGGGGAGACCCAGTACTTC.

This chain connects TRBV4-1 to TRBJ1-1; 9 nucleotides line up with TRBD1. This CDR3 spans 17 amino acids. Germline V CDR1 and CDR2: MGHRA, YSYEKL. With 2 bases clipped from V and 0 bases from J, the junction kept 7 bases outside the gene matches. This CDR3 reads CASSQLGQGPMNTEAFF. CDR3 coding DNA: TGCGCCAGCAGCCAACTCGGACAGGGGCCCATGAACACTGAAGCTTTCTTT.

The V gene is TRBV6-1, the J gene TRBJ2-7, with D perhaps TRBD1 (5 bases). The V end lost 11 bases, the J end lost 5 bases, and 16 bases lay between the germline ends. Per the germline V gene, CDR1 is MNHNS and CDR2 is SASEGT. This CDR3 is 12 amino acids long. The CDR3 loop is CAGARSPHEQYF. For the CDR3, the DNA is TGTGCCGGGGCCAGGAGCCCCCACGAGCAGTACTTC.

The chain joins TRBV7-2 to TRBJ2-7; D tentatively reads TRBD1 or TRBD2 (7 bases each). The V end lost 1 base, the J end lost 5 bases, and 15 bases lay between the germline ends. From germline, CDR1 is SGHTA and CDR2 FQGNSA. The CDR3 length is 15 residues. The chain's CDR3 is CASSLGGGQTHEQYF. The DNA of the CDR3 is TGTGCCAGCAGCTTAGGGGGGGGACAGACGCACGAGCAGTACTTC.

The V and J genes are TRBV4-2 and TRBJ1-3; D remains unclear. Deletions cut 1 base from V and 0 bases from J, with 13 bases between. CDR3 size: 17 residues. Germline-derived CDR1 and CDR2 are LGHNA and YNFKEQ. CDR3: CASSQGAPTSSGNTIYF. CDR3 coding DNA: TGTGCCAGCAGCCAAGGTGCGCCCACGAGCTCTGGAAACACCATATATTTT.

In its sample, this clone was seen once. V gene TRBV15 combines with J gene TRBJ2-4; D is perhaps TRBD1 or TRBD2 (5 bases each). Trimming shortened V by 0 bases and J by 8 bases, and 17 bases separated the two germline ends. Germline V gene sequence: CDR1 LNHNV, CDR2 YYDKDF (reference sequence). This CDR3 is built from 16 residues. DNA of the CDR3: TGTGCCACCAGCAGAGATCCCGGGACCCAAAGGGACATTCAGTACTTC. It encodes CATSRDPGTQRDIQYF.

CDR3 residues: CASSLLPTAYEQYF. CDR3 coding DNA: TGTGCCAGCAGCTTACTACCGACGGCCTACGAGCAGTACTTC. The V and J genes are TRBV7-9 and TRBJ2-7; unclear D gene. This CDR3 is 14 amino acids long. V was trimmed by 2 bases and J by 2 bases, leaving 10 bases between them. CDR1 is SEHNR and CDR2 is FQNEAQ in the germline V gene (reference sequence).

The chain employs TRBV9 and TRBJ2-7, with a weak D call TRBD2 (5 bases). The CDR3 consists of 15 residues. Deletions cut 3 bases from V and 7 bases from J, with 20 bases between. Germline CDR1 and CDR2: SGDLS and YYNGEE. CDR3 loop: CASSAPENPTGEQYF. DNA of the CDR3: TGTGCCAGCAGCGCCCCGGAGAACCCAACGGGGGAGCAGTACTTC.

The gene calls are TRBV27 and TRBJ2-6, with unresolved D. Trimming shortened V by 2 bases and J by 4 bases, and 12 bases separated the two germline ends. The CDR3 extends over 16 amino acids. Germline V gene data show CDR1 as MNHEY and CDR2 as SMNVEV (reference sequence). The CDR3 coding sequence is TGTGCCAGCAGTTTAGGCCCGGCGGCGGGGGCCAACGTCCTGACTTTC. It encodes CASSLGPAAGANVLTF. Combining the CDR3 with reference TRBV27 and TRBJ2-6 gives the whole variable domain EAQVTQNPRYLITVTGKKLTVTCSQNMNHEYMSWYRQDPGLGLRQIYYSMNVEVTDKGDVPEGYKVSRKEKRNFPLILESPSPNQTSLYFCASSLGPAAGANVLTFGAGSRLTVL.

For this clone: This sequence may be a read error, since a much larger clone differs from it by one base. This chain uses TRBV6-4 with TRBJ1-1, with D perhaps matching TRBD1 (6 bases). V lost 2 bases, J lost 4 bases, and 8 bases lay in between. Germline V lookup: CDR1 MRHNA, CDR2 SNTAGT. The CDR3 is made up of 13 amino acids. CDR3 amino acids: CASSDRGSTEAFF. The CDR3 nucleotides read TGTGCCAGCAGTGACAGGGGGAGCACTGAAGCTTTCTTT.

V and J are TRBV5-6 and TRBJ2-3; D is unclear. V was trimmed by 0 bases and J by 5 bases, leaving 7 bases between them. The germline V gene encodes CDR1 SGHDT and CDR2 YYEEEE. CDR3 size: 13 residues. CDR3 amino acids: CASSLAWVDTQYF. CDR3 DNA sequence: TGTGCCAGCAGCTTGGCCTGGGTAGATACGCAGTATTTT.

This rearrangement joins TRBV28 to TRBJ1-5; a weak D match, TRBD1 (6 bases). Germline CDR1 and CDR2: MDHEN and SYDVKM. The CDR3 runs to 19 residues. Trimming pared 6 bases from V and 7 bases from J, leaving 31 bases between. CDR3 DNA sequence: TGTGCCAGCAGGTCTAAGGAGAGTCAACAGGGTCCTTTGACCCAGCCCCAGCATTTT. Translated: CASRSKESQQGPLTQPQHF.

The chain carries TRBV29-1 and TRBJ2-1; 10 bases match TRBD2. This CDR3 is built from 16 residues. The germline CDR1 and CDR2 sequences are SQVTM and ANQGSEA. V was clipped by 0 bases and J by 4 bases; unmatched bases: 6. In DNA form, the CDR3 reads TGCAGCGTTGAAGATCAGCGACTAGCGGGTTACAATGAGCAGTTCTTC. It specifies CSVEDQRLAGYNEQFF.

This rearrangement joins TRBV7-9 to TRBJ1-2; 7 nucleotides agree with TRBD1. This CDR3 contains 13 residues. Germline CDR1 and CDR2: SEHNR and FQNEAQ (reference sequence). After removal of 7 bases from V and 7 bases from J, the junction contained 9 bases not matched to a gene. For the CDR3, the DNA is TGTGCCAGCAAAACCGGGACAGAGGGTGGCTACACCTTC. Translation gives CASKTGTEGGYTF.

Comment on this clone: One end of the junction is discordant with germline, which a read error may explain. The chain employs TRBV5-4 and TRBJ2-1; D may be TRBD2 (6 bases). Looked up from germline, CDR1 is SGHNT and CDR2 is YYREEE (reference sequence). The CDR3 runs 15 residues. The CDR3 coding sequence is TGCGCCAGCAGCCAAGATTCGACTAGCTACAATGAGCAGTTCTTC. Protein: CASSQDSTSYNEQFF. The variable domain in full, completed from reference TRBV5-4 and TRBJ2-1, reads ETGVTQSPTHLIKTRGQQVTLRCSSQSGHNTVSWYQQALGQGPQFIFQYYREEENGRGNFPPRFSGLQFPNYSSELNVNALELDDSALYLCASSQDSTSYNEQFFGPGTRLTVL.

The V and J genes are TRBV4-3 and TRBJ1-1; the D gene is possibly TRBD1 (5 bases). V lost 3 bases and J lost 3, with 8 bases in between. The CDR3 runs to 13 residues. Germline lookup yields CDR1 LGHNA and CDR2 YSLEER. The CDR3 here is CASSHGRDTEAFF. CDR3 coding DNA: TGCGCCAGCAGCCACGGCAGGGACACTGAAGCTTTCTTT.

The chain combines TRBV4-1 with TRBJ1-2, with no clear D. This CDR3 is 16 amino acids long. V was shortened by 1 base and J by 2 bases, with 14 bases between the two germline ends. Germline loops: CDR1 MGHRA, CDR2 YSYEKL. Written as DNA, the CDR3 is TGCGCCAGCAGCCAAGGAGGGCCCCTCACCAACTATGGCTACACCTTC. This translates into CASSQGGPLTNYGYTF.

The J gene is TRBJ2-7, the V gene TRBV7-9, with D possibly being TRBD1 or TRBD2 (6 bases each). The CDR3 is 18 amino acids. Germline CDR1 SEHNR, CDR2 FQNEAQ (reference sequence). The ends were cut back, 5 bases at V and 6 bases at J, with 29 bases in the middle. CDR3 bases: TGTGCCAGCAGCCCATGGGCAGCTATTCGAAAGAGGGGGGTCGAGCAGTACTTC. Translating it yields CASSPWAAIRKRGVEQYF.

V usage is TRBV6-1 and J usage is TRBJ1-5; D gene unclear. This CDR3 is built from 14 residues. Germline V gene data show CDR1 as MNHNS and CDR2 as SASEGT. Deletions cut 6 bases from V and 6 bases from J, with 15 bases between. The CDR3 nucleotides read TGTGCCAGCAGCGATAACAGCGGCCTTCAGCCCCAGCATTTT. This sequence encodes CASSDNSGLQPQHF.

The chain recombines TRBV10-1 with TRBJ2-5; D possibly corresponds to TRBD1 (5 bases). CDR1 and CDR2 from the germline V gene are WNHNN and SYGVQD (reference sequence). The CDR3 has 14 amino acids. V lost 2 bases and J 3 bases, leaving 10 bases between the germline ends. The DNA of the CDR3 is TGCGCCAGCAGTGAGGCAGGGTTCGAAGAGACCCAGTACTTC. The encoded protein is CASSEAGFEETQYF.

This clone has just one count. J is TRBJ2-7 and V is TRBV7-2, with 11 bases aligning to TRBD2. Per the germline V gene, CDR1 is SGHTA and CDR2 is FQGNSA. The CDR3 length is 15 residues. The junction had 6 bases not matched to a gene; V was cut back by 5 bases and J by 3 bases. CDR3 protein: CASSVIAGGFYEQYF. DNA of the CDR3: TGTGCCAGCAGCGTAATAGCGGGAGGGTTCTACGAGCAGTACTTC.

J is TRBJ2-6 and V is TRBV5-6; D remains unclear. Trimming stripped 5 bases from V and 2 bases from J, with 11 bases between. Germline loops: CDR1 SGHDT, CDR2 YYEEEE. CDR3 length equals 15 residues. The DNA for the CDR3 is TGTGCCAGCAGTAACGGCCGGCCTGGGGCCAACGTCCTGACTTTC. Translating it yields CASSNGRPGANVLTF.

This chain uses TRBV4-1 with TRBJ2-1, with 7 bases aligning to TRBD2. J was trimmed by 9 bases and V by 1 base; bases with no gene match: 6. The CDR3 length is 14 residues. The V gene's germline CDR1 is MGHRA and CDR2 YSYEKL. This CDR3 is CASSQGREMAEQFF. In nucleotides, the CDR3 is TGCGCCAGCAGCCAAGGGCGGGAGATGGCTGAGCAGTTCTTC.

This chain connects TRBV10-3 to TRBJ2-1, with 9 bases that match TRBD2. Germline lookup yields CDR1 ENHRY and CDR2 SYGVKD. Trimming removed 0 bases from V and 3 bases from J; junction bases left unmatched: 3. The CDR3 is made up of 16 amino acids. In DNA, the CDR3 is TGTGCCATCAGTGAGTCCGGACTAGCGAACTACAATGAGCAGTTCTTC. Its protein is CAISESGLANYNEQFF.

V is TRBV29-1 and J is TRBJ2-1, with D hard to call. Looked up from germline, CDR1 is SQVTM and CDR2 is ANQGSEA. This CDR3 comprises 11 residues. The V gene lost 7 bases and the J gene lost 6 bases, with 10 bases spanning the gap. CDR3 sequence (DNA): TGCAGCGGCCGCCCAGGCAATGAGCAGTTCTTC. The encoded protein is CSGRPGNEQFF.

This chain connects TRBV9 to TRBJ2-7, with 11 positions matching TRBD1. The CDR3 spans 16 residues. V was clipped by 3 bases and J by 5 bases; unmatched bases: 10. Germline V lookup: CDR1 SGDLS, CDR2 YYNGEE. This chain's CDR3 is CASSGVGQGAVHEQYF. The CDR3 bases are TGTGCCAGCAGCGGAGTAGGACAGGGGGCTGTCCACGAGCAGTACTTC.

The rearrangement uses TRBV7-9 and TRBJ2-1, with 8 nucleotides matching TRBD1. The germline gives CDR1 SEHNR, CDR2 FQNEAQ (reference sequence). V was clipped by 6 bases and J by 7 bases; unmatched bases: 11. The CDR3 loop spans 15 amino acids. The CDR3 protein is CASSPTGGLINEQFF. In DNA form, the CDR3 reads TGTGCCAGCAGTCCCACAGGGGGTCTAATTAATGAGCAGTTCTTC.

Only one count was recorded for this clone. The chain is built from TRBV7-2 and TRBJ1-5; no firm D call. The CDR3 is 15 residues long. V lost 0 bases and J lost 9, with 15 bases in between. Looked up from germline, CDR1 is SGHTA and CDR2 is FQGNSA. This CDR3 is CASSLAQFRTRPQHF. Here the CDR3 DNA reads TGTGCCAGCAGCTTAGCACAGTTTCGGACGAGGCCCCAGCATTTT.

In DNA form, the CDR3 reads TGTGCCAGCAGTCCCCGGATTGGCAACGAGCAGTACTTC. Translating gives CASSPRIGNEQYF. The J gene is TRBJ2-7, the V gene TRBV27; the D is unclear. V lost 5 bases and J 5 bases, leaving 13 bases between the germline ends. This CDR3 is 13 amino acids long. Looked up from germline, CDR1 is MNHEY and CDR2 is SMNVEV (reference sequence).

The chain recombines TRBV13 with TRBJ1-3; no firm D call. CDR3 length: 15 amino acids. Trimming shortened V by 1 base and J by 2 bases, and 9 bases separated the two germline ends. Germline V gene data show CDR1 as PRHDT and CDR2 as FYEKMQ (reference sequence). The CDR3 DNA reads as TGTGCCAGCAGCTTAGATCGGCTACCTGGAAACACCATATATTTT. Its protein product is CASSLDRLPGNTIYF. The full variable domain, in which reference TRBV13 and TRBJ1-3 provide the parts outside the CDR3, is AAGVIQSPRHLIKEKRETATLKCYPIPRHDTVYWYQQGPGQDPQFLISFYEKMQSDKGSIPDRFSAQQFSDYHSELNMSSLELGDSALYFCASSLDRLPGNTIYFGEGSWLTVV.

This clone was recorded many times. The chain combines TRBV14 with TRBJ2-1; 13 bases match TRBD2. With 1 base clipped from V and 0 bases from J, the junction kept 12 bases outside the gene matches. Germline V gene lookup returns CDR1 SGHDN and CDR2 FVKESK. The CDR3 totals 21 residues. The CDR3, as DNA: TGTGCCAGCAGCCAAGCTACTAGCGGGAGGGCGATTTTAAGCTCCTACAATGAGCAGTTCTTC. Its translation: CASSQATSGRAILSSYNEQFF.